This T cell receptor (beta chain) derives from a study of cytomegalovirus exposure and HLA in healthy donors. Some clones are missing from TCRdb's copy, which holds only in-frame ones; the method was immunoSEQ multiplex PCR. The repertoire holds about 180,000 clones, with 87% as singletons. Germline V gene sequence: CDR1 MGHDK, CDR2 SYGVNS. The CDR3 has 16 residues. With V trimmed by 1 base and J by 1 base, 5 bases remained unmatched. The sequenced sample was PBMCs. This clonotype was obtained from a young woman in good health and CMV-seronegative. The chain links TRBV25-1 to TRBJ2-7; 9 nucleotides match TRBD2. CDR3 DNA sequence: TGTGCCAGCAGTGAATTCGCAGCGGGGGGATCCTACGAGCAGTACTTC. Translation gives CASSEFAAGGSYEQYF.